This T cell receptor (beta chain) appears in the sequencing data of a study of blood T cell repertoires in COVID-19. Across the study: Sites in the United States, Italy and Spain provided acute and convalescent COVID-19 samples. From T cells, B-cell-depleted T cells, or PBMCs came the material, which was cDNA or gDNA.

Trimming left V 5 bases short and J 0 bases short, with 10 bases between. Per germline, CDR1 MNHEY and CDR2 SVGAGI. The CDR3 extends over 15 amino acids. Assay: immunoSEQ multiplex PCR; the TCRdb copy retains only in-frame clones and omits some. The sample has around 280,000 clones, around 87% seen once. This TCR came from a woman aged 25 to 39 who had recovered from COVID-19. This chain joins TRBV6-5 and TRBJ1-4, with D hard to call. Sequenced input: peripheral blood. The CDR3 protein is CASSPTYATNEKLFF. DNA for the CDR3: TGTGCCAGCAGTCCAACATATGCAACTAATGAAAAACTGTTTTTT.